This T cell receptor (beta chain) emerged from a study of identifying expanded T cells in peripheral blood. Study-wide points: Across healthy donors, higher total template counts meant significantly greater approximately two-week count variance. About 1.2 clones differed between technical replicates, versus roughly 17 and 20 over time.

About this clone itself: Its antigen remains unidentified.

Germline loops: CDR1 GTSNPN, CDR2 SVGIG (reference sequence). V shed 3 bases and J shed 0 bases, with 12 bases lying between them. The CDR3 covers 15 residues. Repertoires were generated with immunoSEQ multiplex PCR, while TCRdb's copy carries only in-frame clones and drops some. In the table there are around 85,000 clones, around 90% of which are singletons. Collection occurred without any documented infections or immune events in donors. The TCR was taken from a person aged 18 to 70 in good health. Source material: blood. The chain links TRBV30 to TRBJ1-5; D might be TRBD1 (5 bases). The DNA of the CDR3 is TGTGCCTGGAGCCTGGGGGGTAATAGCAATCAGCCCCAGCATTTT. Encoded protein: CAWSLGGNSNQPQHF.